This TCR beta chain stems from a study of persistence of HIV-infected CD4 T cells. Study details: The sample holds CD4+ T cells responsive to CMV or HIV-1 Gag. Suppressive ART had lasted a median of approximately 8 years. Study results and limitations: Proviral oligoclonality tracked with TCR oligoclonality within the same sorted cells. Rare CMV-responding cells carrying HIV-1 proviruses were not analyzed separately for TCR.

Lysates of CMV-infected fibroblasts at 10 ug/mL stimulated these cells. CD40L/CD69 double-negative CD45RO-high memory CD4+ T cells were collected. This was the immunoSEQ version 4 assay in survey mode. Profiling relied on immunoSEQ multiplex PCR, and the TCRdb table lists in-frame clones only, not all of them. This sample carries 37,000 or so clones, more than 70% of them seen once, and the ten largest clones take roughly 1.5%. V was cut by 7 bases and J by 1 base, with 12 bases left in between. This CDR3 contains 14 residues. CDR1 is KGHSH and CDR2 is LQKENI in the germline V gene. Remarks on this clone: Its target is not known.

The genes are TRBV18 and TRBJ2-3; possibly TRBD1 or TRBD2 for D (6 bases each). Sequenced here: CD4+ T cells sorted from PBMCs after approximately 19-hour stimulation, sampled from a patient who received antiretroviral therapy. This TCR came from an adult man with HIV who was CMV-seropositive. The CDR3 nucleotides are TGTGCCAGCTTGTCGGGGGCAGGCACAGATACGCAGTATTTT. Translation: CASLSGAGTDTQYF.